The 29 T cell receptor beta chains listed next were all sequenced from one sample in a study of T cells expressing NK-cell markers. TCRdb re-called the 5' RACE reads, yielding one record per CDR3 amino acid sequence without DNA. The sample holds 500,000 to 700,000 distinct CDR3 sequences. Sequencing was done on a sample of blood T cells: a sorted CD56 or NKG2C T cell subset, CD4+ or CD8+ T cells, or bulk PBMC T cells (not recorded which). These receptors were collected from a man between 18 and 29 years old in good health.

This chain uses TRBV6-4 with TRBJ2-1; TCRdb lists TRBD1, though no DNA is available to test this call. The CDR3 has 14 amino acids. Germline assignment: CDR1 MRHNA and CDR2 SNTAGT. The CDR3 sequence is CASSPTGTYNEQFF.

The chain uses TRBV12-3 or TRBV12-4 and TRBJ2-7; TCRdb's D gene call, TRBD2, goes unchecked for lack of DNA. The CDR3 is 14 residues long. The CDR3 loop is CASSLSGNIYEQYF.

This rearrangement joins TRBV30 to TRBJ2-2. This CDR3 is built from 11 residues. Germline V CDR1 and CDR2: GTSNPN, SVGIG (reference sequence). The CDR3 spells CAWIRAGELFF.

This chain links TRBV5-5 with TRBJ2-3; the D call from TCRdb, TRBD1, cannot be confirmed without DNA. The V gene's germline CDR1 is SGHKS and CDR2 YYEKEE (reference sequence). The CDR3 loop spans 14 amino acids. The CDR3 reads CASSLGPLADTQYF.

The chain is built from TRBV20-1 and TRBJ2-5; absent DNA, TCRdb's TRBD2 call cannot be checked. The CDR3 contains 18 residues. In germline, CDR1 is DFQATT, CDR2 SNEGSKA (reference sequence). CDR3 sequence reads: CSARDREEAGVGRETQYF.

The J gene is TRBJ1-5, the V gene TRBV4-3; TCRdb selects TRBD1, and the lack of DNA leaves this call unchecked. The CDR3 is made up of 15 amino acids. CDR1 is LGHNA, CDR2 YSLEER, per germline. The CDR3 protein is CASSQDRDSNQPQHF.

This chain connects TRBV20-1 to TRBJ2-3; there is no DNA to check the TCRdb D call of TRBD2. The CDR3 is made up of 15 amino acids. Per the germline V gene, CDR1 is DFQATT and CDR2 is SNEGSKA (reference sequence). CDR3 loop: CSAPLGLLRGDTQYF.

This chain uses TRBV5-1 with TRBJ2-5; checking the TCRdb D call of TRBD2 is not possible without DNA. The germline V gene has CDR1 SGHRS and CDR2 YFSETQ. This CDR3 spans 17 amino acids. CDR3 sequence reads: CASSLVLSFAAGETQYF.

V gene TRBV12-3 or TRBV12-4 combines with J gene TRBJ1-3; TCRdb returns TRBD1, unconfirmable since there is no DNA. The CDR3 has 15 residues. This chain's CDR3 is CASSLGSGVGNTIYF.

The chain has TRBV27 and TRBJ2-7; TCRdb's D call of TRBD2 is untestable without DNA. This CDR3 spans 16 amino acids. Germline V gene sequence: CDR1 MNHEY, CDR2 SMNVEV (reference sequence). CDR3 protein: CASSSPKAGGSYEQYF.

V usage is TRBV29-1 and J usage is TRBJ2-4. Germline CDR1 is SQVTM and CDR2 is ANQGSEA. There are 14 residues in the CDR3. CDR3 protein: CSAEGQVNKNIQYF.

V usage is TRBV10-3 and J usage is TRBJ2-3; TCRdb's D call, TRBD1, is unchecked because there is no DNA. The CDR3 has 15 amino acids. The germline V gene has CDR1 ENHRY and CDR2 SYGVKD. The CDR3 loop is CAIRDLGTGTDTQYF.

This rearrangement joins TRBV2 to TRBJ2-7. The CDR3 is 12 amino acids. Looked up from germline, CDR1 is SNHLY and CDR2 is FYNNEI. The CDR3 sequence is CASSEFSYEQYF. The full variable domain, with the rest looked up from reference TRBV2 and TRBJ2-7, is EPEVTQTPSHQVTQMGQEVILRCVPISNHLYFYWYRQILGQKVEFLVSFYNNEISEKSEIFDDQFSVERPDGSNFTLKIRSTKLEDSAMYFCASSEFSYEQYFGPGTRLTVT.

The gene calls are TRBV20-1 and TRBJ2-7; TCRdb lists TRBD2, though no DNA is available to test this call. Per the germline V gene, CDR1 is DFQATT and CDR2 is SNEGSKA (reference sequence). The CDR3 is 15 amino acids. The CDR3 sequence is CSASLGGGASYEQYF.

This rearrangement joins TRBV3-1 to TRBJ2-5; the TRBD1 assignment by TCRdb is unverifiable without DNA. CDR1 and CDR2 (germline): LGHDT, YNNKEL (reference sequence). The CDR3 runs 15 residues. The CDR3: CASSPGTEPEETQYF.

The chain uses TRBV27 and TRBJ2-1. Germline CDR1 and CDR2: MNHEY and SMNVEV (reference sequence). The CDR3 is 14 residues long. The CDR3 reads CASSLYTSYNEQFF.

The chain links TRBV20-1 to TRBJ1-5. The CDR3 covers 13 residues. Germline V CDR1 and CDR2: DFQATT, SNEGSKA (reference sequence). The CDR3 reads CSARNGVDQPQHF.

This chain uses TRBV24-1 with TRBJ2-7; TCRdb picks TRBD1, but there is no DNA to check that call. The germline gives CDR1 KGHDR, CDR2 SFDVKD. The CDR3 runs 17 residues. The CDR3: CATSDSRTGTGTYEQYF.

The chain couples TRBV5-1 to TRBJ2-3; TCRdb calls TRBD2, which cannot be checked without DNA. In germline, CDR1 is SGHRS, CDR2 YFSETQ. This CDR3 spans 16 amino acids. The CDR3 region is CASSLEASGSTDTQYF.

The rearrangement uses TRBV30 and TRBJ2-5; there is no DNA to check the TCRdb D call of TRBD2. The CDR3 totals 15 residues. The germline V gene has CDR1 GTSNPN and CDR2 SVGIG (reference sequence). The CDR3 loop reads CAWSVRGRGIETQYF. Full variable domain (remainder filled in from reference TRBV30 and TRBJ2-5): SQTIHQWPATLVQPVGSPLSLECTVEGTSNPNLYWYRQAAGRGLQLLFYSVGIGQISSEVPQNLSASRPQDRQFILSSKKLLLSDSGFYLCAWSVRGRGIETQYFGPGTRLLVL.

V gene TRBV7-8 combines with J gene TRBJ1-2. Germline assignment: CDR1 SGHVS and CDR2 FQNEAQ. The CDR3 extends over 15 amino acids. The CDR3 reads CASSLVPQANYGYTF.

The V call is TRBV6-5, the J call TRBJ2-7. The germline V gene encodes CDR1 MNHEY and CDR2 SVGAGI. The CDR3 is made up of 13 amino acids. The CDR3 reads CASSYSRLNEQYF.

V is TRBV6-1 and J is TRBJ1-5; without DNA, the TCRdb call of TRBD1 cannot be checked. This CDR3 spans 14 amino acids. Germline V lookup: CDR1 MNHNS, CDR2 SASEGT. This chain's CDR3 is CASKDRYSNQPQHF.

The J gene is TRBJ2-3, the V gene TRBV3-1; absent DNA, TCRdb's TRBD2 call cannot be checked. This CDR3 has 13 amino acids. Germline V gives CDR1 LGHDT, CDR2 YNNKEL (reference sequence). This CDR3 is CASRERYTDTQYF.

The V gene is TRBV20-1, the J gene TRBJ2-2. CDR3 size: 14 residues. In germline, CDR1 is DFQATT, CDR2 SNEGSKA (reference sequence). CDR3 amino acids: CSARDLAGTGELFF.

The V gene is TRBV12-3 or TRBV12-4, the J gene TRBJ2-1; as DNA is missing, the TRBD2 call by TCRdb cannot be tested. This CDR3 spans 12 amino acids. The CDR3 reads CASREGVSEQFF.

The chain has TRBV6-5 and TRBJ1-5; no DNA is available, so the TRBD1 call from TCRdb remains unchecked. CDR3 length equals 13 residues. The germline V gene encodes CDR1 MNHEY and CDR2 SVGAGI. The CDR3 here is CASAGTRDQPQHF.

The gene calls are TRBV10-3 and TRBJ1-4; TCRdb's D call, TRBD1, is unchecked because there is no DNA. Germline CDR1 is ENHRY and CDR2 is SYGVKD. The CDR3 is made up of 16 amino acids. The CDR3 spells CAISERGVATNEKLFF.

V usage is TRBV5-5 and J usage is TRBJ2-1. There are 15 residues in the CDR3. Germline CDR1 reads SGHKS; CDR2 reads YYEKEE (reference sequence). The CDR3 protein is CASSVSWAPYNEQFF.